The clone carrying this T cell receptor (beta chain) was seen once. Its antigen is as yet unknown. This specimen comes from a study of T cell responses to AZD1222 COVID-19 vaccine. The ends lost 2 bases at V and 0 bases at J; junction bases unmatched: 7. The length of the CDR3 is 16 residues. CDR1 is LNHNV and CDR2 is YYDKDF in the germline V gene (reference sequence). Overall study results and limits: A reported finding is that nearly half of spike-specific TCRs target unmutated variant regions. Spike-specific TCR breadth and depth went up after people got two AZD1222 doses. Donors were mostly white British, more females; clonal diversity possibly underestimated.

The table came from immunoSEQ multiplex PCR; TCRdb's copy has only in-frame clones and leaves some out. The sample has over 150,000 clones; 90% to 95% are singletons. The TCR sequence derives from an adult in good health. This sample comprised peripheral blood, obtained on day 0 of MenACWY control vaccination. V is TRBV15 and J is TRBJ2-7; 7 bases are shared with TRBD1. CDR3 nucleotides: TGTGCCACCAGCAGATACCGGGACAGCGACTCCTACGAGCAGTACTTC. This gives the protein CATSRYRDSDSYEQYF. Full variable domain (missing parts from reference TRBV15 and TRBJ2-7): DAMVIQNPRYQVTQFGKPVTLSCSQTLNHNVMYWYQQKSSQAPKLLFHYYDKDFNNEADTPDNFQSRRPNTSFCFLDIRSPGLGDTAMYLCATSRYRDSDSYEQYFGPGTRLTVT.